This is a list of T cell receptor beta chains from one sample in a study of cytomegalovirus exposure and HLA in healthy donors. The method was immunoSEQ multiplex PCR; TCRdb's version includes in-frame clones alone and lacks a portion of them. The table shows under 140,000 clones, with approximately 83% occurring only once. Input material: PBMCs. Receptor source: a middle-aged man in good health and CMV-seronegative. The CDR3 runs from the conserved cysteine through the conserved F or W. D genes are given only for firm matches. Only part of the rows carry a size: once, few, many, or a class if the clone is expanded.

TRBV7-8	few	.	TRBJ1-5	CASSLAGAGNQPQHF	TGTGCCAGCAGCTTAGCAGGGGCTGGCAATCAGCCCCAGCATTTT
TRBV28	.	.	TRBJ1-2	CASSPGGIQTNYGYTF	TGTGCCAGCAGTCCTGGGGGCATACAAACTAACTATGGCTACACCTTC
TRBV28	.	.	TRBJ1-6	CASTGGQHRSPLHF	TGTGCCAGCACCGGAGGACAGCATCGTTCACCCCTCCACTTT
TRBV7-6	few	.	TRBJ1-5	CASSPLPDRSNQPQHF	TGTGCCAGCAGCCCCCTCCCGGATAGGAGTAATCAGCCCCAGCATTTT
TRBV28	.	.	TRBJ1-1	CASSPTGQLKEAFF	TGTGCCAGCAGTCCTACGGGACAACTCAAAGAAGCTTTCTTT
TRBV4-1	.	.	TRBJ1-6	CASSPPNSPLHF	TGCGCCAGCAGCCCCCCAAATTCACCCCTCCACTTT
TRBV7-7	.	TRBD2	TRBJ2-1	CASSSGTSGLNEQFF	TGTGCCAGCAGCTCGGGGACTAGCGGCCTTAATGAGCAGTTCTTC
TRBV30	.	.	TRBJ1-6	CAWTNGRERVGSPLHF	TGTGCCTGGACCAATGGTAGGGAGAGAGTTGGCTCACCCCTCCACTTT
TRBV6-5	.	TRBD1	TRBJ1-6	CASHPETGSNSPLHF	TGTGCCAGCCACCCCGAGACAGGGAGTAATTCACCCCTCCACTTT
TRBV5-1	.	TRBD1	TRBJ2-7	CASTPTGAGYEQYF	TGCGCCAGCACCCCGACAGGGGCTGGGTACGAGCAGTACTTC
TRBV28	.	TRBD1	TRBJ2-3	CASSLRTGWTDTQYF	TGTGCCAGCAGCCTTCGGACAGGGTGGACAGATACGCAGTATTTT
TRBV28	.	.	TRBJ1-1	CAIIPDSGRGNTEAFF	TGTGCCATCATTCCGGATTCGGGCAGGGGGAACACTGAAGCTTTCTTT